These 28 T cell receptor beta chains share one sample of origin, sequenced in a study of T cell responses to AZD1222 COVID-19 vaccine. Data came from immunoSEQ multiplex PCR; TCRdb stores just in-frame clones and leaves some out. The table has around 150,000 clones, 91% seen once; the top ten hold roughly 7.1%. This specimen was peripheral blood, taken 28 days after the second dose of the MenACWY control vaccine. Receptors were obtained from an adult who received the MenACWY meningococcal vaccine as a control.

This clone was seen many times. The chain links TRBV7-9 to TRBJ2-7; D uncertain. CDR1 is SEHNR and CDR2 is FQNEAQ in the germline V gene (reference sequence). Between the trimmed V and J ends, which lost 5 bases and 6 bases, there was a span of 8 bases. The CDR3 totals 11 residues. As DNA, the CDR3 is TGTGCCAGCAGCCTTAGTTCCGAGCAGTACTTC. It specifies CASSLSSEQYF.

The genes are TRBV18 and TRBJ2-7; TRBD1 aligns across 9 bases. Germline trimming cut 6 bases from V and 5 bases from J; bases unmatched to any gene: 5. Germline CDR1 is KGHSH and CDR2 is LQKENI. The CDR3 covers 13 residues. The CDR3 DNA follows: TGTGCCAGCTCTTTGGGACAGGGAGACGAGCAGTACTTC. Translation gives CASSLGQGDEQYF.

The genes are TRBV28 and TRBJ1-1, with a tentative D call TRBD1 (5 bases). Germline assignment: CDR1 MDHEN and CDR2 SYDVKM. With 8 bases removed from V and 0 bases from J, the gap between germline ends came to 10 bases. This CDR3 has 13 amino acids. As DNA, the CDR3 is TGTGCCAGCGACGGGGGAATGAACACTGAAGCTTTCTTT. Its protein is CASDGGMNTEAFF. Combining the CDR3 with reference TRBV28 and TRBJ1-1 gives the whole variable domain DVKVTQSSRYLVKRTGEKVFLECVQDMDHENMFWYRQDPGLGLRLIYFSYDVKMKEKGDIPEGYSVSREKKERFSLILESASTNQTSMYLCASDGGMNTEAFFGQGTRLTVV.

The chain carries TRBV7-2 and TRBJ2-1; 8 positions agree with TRBD1. After removal of 5 bases from V and 7 bases from J, the junction contained 7 bases not matched to a gene. This CDR3 is built from 14 residues. The germline gives CDR1 SGHTA, CDR2 FQGNSA. CDR3 coding DNA: TGTGCCAGCAGCAACTACAGGGGGTGGAATGAGCAGTTCTTC. This encodes CASSNYRGWNEQFF.

This chain joins TRBV6-5 and TRBJ2-2; TRBD1 agrees at 9 bases. Germline values: CDR1 MNHEY, CDR2 SVGAGI. The CDR3 length is 15 residues. Losses at the gene ends were 5 bases for V and 0 bases for J; bases not matched to a gene: 1. CDR3 nucleotides: TGTGCCAGCAGTAGACAGGGGGCGAACACCGGGGAGCTGTTTTTT. Translating gives CASSRQGANTGELFF.

This clone was picked up a small number of times. This CDR3 reads CASSSRARGSGYTF. The CDR3 DNA is TGTGCCAGCAGCTCGAGAGCACGGGGCTCGGGCTACACCTTC. The J gene is TRBJ1-2, the V gene TRBV6-2 or TRBV6-3, with D maybe TRBD1 (5 bases). This CDR3 is built from 14 residues. V shed 6 bases and J shed 8 bases, with 19 bases lying between them. CDR1 is MNHEY and CDR2 is SVGEGT in the germline V gene.

Written as DNA, the CDR3 is TGTGCCAGCAGCGTAGGGACAGGGGTACAGACCGGGGAGCTGTTTTTT. Translation gives CASSVGTGVQTGELFF. V usage is TRBV9 and J usage is TRBJ2-2; 9 nucleotides align to TRBD1. The V segment lost 0 bases and the J segment 5 bases; nucleotides outside the gene matches: 5. The CDR3 consists of 16 residues. CDR1 is SGDLS, CDR2 YYNGEE, per germline.

The rearrangement uses TRBV19 and TRBJ1-1; the D gene is possibly TRBD1 (5 bases). CDR1 is LNHDA and CDR2 is SQIVND in the germline V gene (reference sequence). The V gene lost 2 bases and the J gene lost 0 bases, with 13 bases spanning the gap. The CDR3 runs 16 residues. The CDR3 here is CASSINFGTVNTEAFF. In DNA form, the CDR3 reads TGTGCCAGTAGTATAAACTTCGGGACTGTGAACACTGAAGCTTTCTTT. Based on the CDR3 plus reference TRBV19 and TRBJ1-1, the full variable domain is DGGITQSPKYLFRKEGQNVTLSCEQNLNHDAMYWYRQDPGQGLRLIYYSQIVNDFQKGDIAEGYSVSREKKESFPLTVTSAQKNPTAFYLCASSINFGTVNTEAFFGQGTRLTVV.

The rearrangement links TRBV18 to TRBJ2-3, with D uncertain. The germline V and J ends were trimmed by 0 bases and 6 bases, with 4 bases remaining between them. The CDR3 runs 12 residues. The germline gives CDR1 KGHSH, CDR2 LQKENI. CDR3 in amino acids: CASSPPADTQYF. For the CDR3, the DNA is TGTGCCAGCTCACCACCGGCCGATACGCAGTATTTT.

Turning to this clone: In the same sample, other DNA sequences code for this CDR3. This chain connects TRBV3-1 (or the pseudogene TRBV3-2) to TRBJ2-7; TRBD1 aligns across 8 bases. Germline trimming cut 0 bases from V and 4 bases from J; bases unmatched to any gene: 2. Germline loops: CDR1 LGHDT, CDR2 YNNKEL (reference sequence). The length of the CDR3 is 14 residues. CDR3 protein: CASSQEDRGYEQYF. CDR3 DNA: TGTGCCAGCAGCCAAGAAGACAGGGGTTACGAGCAGTACTTC.

The chain couples TRBV25-1 to TRBJ2-7, with no clear D. The CDR3 runs to 12 residues. Looked up from germline, CDR1 is MGHDK and CDR2 is SYGVNS. V was cut by 4 bases and J by 3 bases, with 7 bases left in between. The CDR3 protein is CASSVGLYEQYF. Here the CDR3 DNA reads TGTGCCAGCAGTGTGGGCCTCTACGAGCAGTACTTC.

This chain joins TRBV11-2 and TRBJ2-5; D gene unclear. The CDR3 consists of 15 residues. The germline V gene has CDR1 SGHAT and CDR2 FQNNGV. The V gene lost 1 base and the J gene lost 5 bases, with 14 bases spanning the gap. The CDR3 region has the DNA TGTGCCAGCAGCTTAGCGGGCTCCACCGCGGAGACCCAGTACTTC. Residues: CASSLAGSTAETQYF.

A few counts support this clone. The chain is built from TRBV19 and TRBJ1-5; 10 bases map to TRBD1. V gave up 6 bases and J gave up 3 bases; unmatched junction bases: 8. There are 16 residues in the CDR3. Germline CDR1 and CDR2: LNHDA and SQIVND (reference sequence). The CDR3 spells CASRSGQGGYNQPQHF. DNA of the CDR3: TGTGCCAGTAGGTCTGGACAGGGGGGGTACAATCAGCCCCAGCATTTT.

V and J are TRBV7-2 and TRBJ1-1, with 7 bases matching TRBD1. Unmatched junction bases numbered 10, after V lost 5 bases and J lost 4 bases. CDR1 is SGHTA, CDR2 FQGNSA, per germline. The CDR3 is made up of 15 amino acids. Written as DNA, the CDR3 is TGTGCCAGCAGCCCAAGACAGGGTTCTGGCACTGAAGCTTTCTTT. Its translation: CASSPRQGSGTEAFF.

The V and J genes are TRBV27 and TRBJ2-7; TRBD2 matches 10 bases. Per germline, CDR1 MNHEY and CDR2 SMNVEV (reference sequence). This CDR3 has 14 amino acids. J gave up 4 bases and V 4 bases, and 4 bases lay outside the gene matches. The CDR3 DNA follows: TGTGCCAGCAGTTCCCTAGCGGGAGTTTACGAGCAGTACTTC. Its protein product is CASSSLAGVYEQYF.

J is TRBJ2-6 and V is TRBV18; D is undetermined. This CDR3 has 13 residues. V lost 3 bases and J 0 bases, leaving 0 bases between the germline ends. From germline, CDR1 is KGHSH and CDR2 LQKENI. The CDR3 DNA reads TGTGCCAGCTCACCCTCTGGGGCCAACGTCCTGACTTTC. Translated: CASSPSGANVLTF.

V usage is TRBV14 and J usage is TRBJ2-1, with 12 bases that match TRBD2. Trimming took 4 bases from V and 7 from J; bases not matched to a gene: 2. This CDR3 has 14 amino acids. Germline values: CDR1 SGHDN, CDR2 FVKESK. This CDR3 reads CASSLLAGGNEQFF. CDR3 coding DNA: TGTGCCAGCAGCCTACTAGCGGGAGGAAATGAGCAGTTCTTC.

V usage is TRBV3-1 (or the pseudogene TRBV3-2) and J usage is TRBJ1-3, with a possible D match to TRBD1 (6 bases). Trimming cost V 6 bases and J 0 bases, with 9 bases left between them. The CDR3 is 14 residues long. Per the germline V gene, CDR1 is LGHDT and CDR2 is YNNKEL (reference sequence). CDR3 DNA: TGTGCCAGCAGTCCAGGGGTCTCTGGAAACACCATATATTTT. Its protein product is CASSPGVSGNTIYF.

The chain recombines TRBV19 with TRBJ2-1, with D possibly matching TRBD2 (5 bases). CDR3 size: 14 residues. Trimming cost V 5 bases and J 6 bases, with 14 bases left between them. Germline V CDR1 and CDR2: LNHDA, SQIVND (reference sequence). CDR3 sequence (DNA): TGTGCCAGTAGTGACCGCGGACTTGCCAATGAGCAGTTCTTC. The encoded protein is CASSDRGLANEQFF.

This clone was recorded once. The rearrangement links TRBV28 to TRBJ2-1, with TRBD1 identical over 8 bases. V was clipped by 6 bases and J by 2 bases; unmatched bases: 3. Germline V gene sequence: CDR1 MDHEN, CDR2 SYDVKM. The length of the CDR3 is 14 residues. CDR3 in DNA: TGTGCCAGCAGGGGGGGACAGGCCTACAATGAGCAGTTCTTC. As protein: CASRGGQAYNEQFF.

The rearrangement uses TRBV2 and TRBJ1-1, with D uncertain. The germline V and J ends were trimmed by 6 bases and 5 bases, with 10 bases remaining between them. Germline CDR1 and CDR2: SNHLY and FYNNEI. This CDR3 is built from 12 residues. The CDR3 coding sequence is TGTGCCAGCAGAGGACCGGTAACTGAAGCTTTCTTT. It specifies CASRGPVTEAFF.

This clone appeared once. This chain joins TRBV6-5 and TRBJ2-5; D possibly corresponds to TRBD1 (5 bases). There are 15 residues in the CDR3. Germline CDR1 is MNHEY and CDR2 is SVGAGI. V lost 8 bases to trimming and J lost 2 bases, with 18 bases between them. CDR3 residues: CASHHRRQGQETQYF. CDR3 sequence (DNA): TGTGCCAGCCACCATCGAAGGCAGGGACAAGAGACCCAGTACTTC.

The V gene is TRBV12-3 or TRBV12-4, the J gene TRBJ2-2; D is ambiguous. The ends were cut back, 2 bases at V and 7 bases at J, with 2 bases in the middle. This CDR3 contains 11 residues. The CDR3 reads CASSLSGELFF. DNA of the CDR3: TGTGCCAGCAGTTTAAGCGGGGAGCTGTTTTTT.

This chain connects TRBV2 to TRBJ2-2; D gene uncertain. V was clipped by 4 bases and J by 1 base, with 7 bases between them. The germline gives CDR1 SNHLY, CDR2 FYNNEI. The CDR3 consists of 14 residues. The CDR3, as DNA: TGTGCCAGCAGTGTGTCGGGGAACACCGGGGAGCTGTTTTTT. Translating it yields CASSVSGNTGELFF.

The rearrangement links TRBV18 to TRBJ2-1; 7 nucleotides align to TRBD2. Germline-derived CDR1 and CDR2 are KGHSH and LQKENI. CDR3 size: 17 residues. Germline trimming cut 6 bases from V and 0 bases from J; bases unmatched to any gene: 11. Here the CDR3 reads CASSPLSGVSSYNEQFF. The CDR3 nucleotides read TGTGCCAGCTCCCCGTTGAGCGGGGTCAGCTCCTACAATGAGCAGTTCTTC.

The V and J genes are TRBV7-2 and TRBJ2-1; tentative D call: TRBD2 (6 bases). Trimming removed 3 bases from V and 5 bases from J, with 8 bases in between. Germline values: CDR1 SGHTA, CDR2 FQGNSA. CDR3 size: 13 residues. CDR3 sequence: CASSFSGDNEQFF. As DNA, the CDR3 is TGTGCCAGCAGCTTCTCGGGGGACAATGAGCAGTTCTTC.

This chain links TRBV6-6 with TRBJ2-7, with 9 bases aligning to TRBD1. This CDR3 has 15 amino acids. Germline V gene data show CDR1 as MNHNY and CDR2 as SVGAGI (reference sequence). The ends lost 5 bases at V and 4 bases at J; junction bases unmatched: 9. The CDR3 sequence: CASSLRTGEEYEQYF. As DNA, the CDR3 is TGTGCCAGCAGTCTCCGGACAGGGGAAGAGTACGAGCAGTACTTC.

The CDR3 is CASSYRGTGYYEQYF. CDR3 coding DNA: TGTGCCAGCAGCTATCGGGGGACAGGATACTACGAGCAGTACTTC. The chain combines TRBV27 with TRBJ2-7, with 8 bases matching TRBD1. Germline trimming cut 6 bases from V and 3 bases from J; bases unmatched to any gene: 10. The germline CDR1 and CDR2 sequences are MNHEY and SMNVEV (reference sequence). The CDR3 spans 15 residues.